Listed below are T cell receptor beta chains from one sample, sequenced in a study of patients and donors after allogeneic stem cell transplantation. TCRdb reanalysed the RT-PCR reads using MiXCR and keeps one entry per CDR3 protein. Of some 87,000 distinct CDR3 sequences listed, around 48% are singletons. Sequences were obtained from blood, either unsorted or a sorted T cell fraction (not recorded which). The receptors come from a human donor who was either an allogeneic HSCT recipient or a stem cell or donor lymphocyte infusion donor (not recorded which). It is not recorded whose cells these are; they may come from a transplant donor. CDR3s include the opening cysteine and the closing phenylalanine or tryptophan. Each record gives: V gene, J gene, clone size, D gene, CDR3 protein, CDR3 DNA. The D gene is left open where the match is weak. Some rows have no size entry. The others give once, few or many, or a class for an expanded clone.

TRBV12-3/TRBV12-4	TRBJ1-5	NA	NA	CASSPAGHQPQHF	TGTGCCAGCAGTCCCGCGGGGCACCAGCCCCAGCATTTT
TRBV12-3/TRBV12-4	TRBJ1-4	NA	TRBD1	CASSTWGGGYEKLFF	TGTGCCAGCAGTACCTGGGGAGGGGGCTACGAAAAACTGTTTTTT
TRBV7-9	TRBJ1-2	NA	NA	CASSLYHGYTF	TGTGCCAGCAGCTTGTATCATGGCTACACCTTC
TRBV12-3/TRBV12-4	TRBJ1-2	NA	TRBD1	CASSGPGQGFYGYTF	TGTGCCAGCAGTGGACCGGGACAGGGGTTCTATGGCTACACCTTC
TRBV9	TRBJ2-7	NA	TRBD1	CASSVDAGGSYEQYF	TGTGCCAGCAGCGTAGATGCAGGGGGCTCCTACGAGCAGTACTTC
TRBV20-1	TRBJ1-1	NA	NA	CSASNVEGFSSGTEAFF	TGCAGTGCTAGTAACGTGGAGGGTTTTAGTTCCGGCACTGAAGCTTTCTTT
TRBV7-8	TRBJ1-1	NA	NA	CASSLERLPGDRNTEAFF	TGTGCCAGCAGCTTAGAAAGGCTACCCGGCGATCGGAACACTGAAGCTTTCTTT
TRBV7-6	TRBJ1-2	few	NA	CASSLLGAGGYTF	TGTGCCAGCAGCTTACTAGGCGCGGGTGGCTACACCTTC
TRBV11-1	TRBJ1-2	NA	NA	CASSVAPTETFGYTF	TGTGCCAGCAGCGTTGCCCCTACAGAGACTTTCGGCTACACCTTC
TRBV6-6	TRBJ2-3	few	NA	CASSYLGDRNTDTQYF	TGTGCCAGCAGTTACTTAGGAGACAGGAACACAGATACGCAGTATTTT
TRBV29-1	TRBJ2-1	NA	NA	CSVAWNEQFF	TGCAGCGTTGCGTGGAATGAGCAGTTCTTC
TRBV6-5	TRBJ1-2	NA	NA	CASKRLGSGYTF	TGTGCCAGCAAAAGACTAGGGTCTGGCTACACCTTC
TRBV12-3/TRBV12-4	TRBJ1-5	few	NA	CASSRSGLTSNQPQHF	TGTGCCAGCAGCCGGTCCGGGCTGACTAGCAATCAGCCCCAGCATTTT
TRBV29-1	TRBJ2-7	once	NA	CSAAGTDSYEQYF	TGCAGCGCCGCCGGGACCGACTCCTACGAGCAGTACTTC
TRBV6-5	TRBJ2-1	NA	TRBD1	CASSQGVSSYNEQFF	TGTGCCAGCAGCCAGGGGGTCAGCTCCTACAATGAGCAGTTCTTC
TRBV12-3/TRBV12-4	TRBJ2-3	NA	NA	CASRPPGYLSTDTQYF	TGTGCCAGCAGACCCCCAGGATATCTGAGCACAGATACGCAGTATTTT
TRBV5-6	TRBJ1-6	NA	TRBD1	CASTPRMTGANNSPLHF	TGTGCCAGCACCCCTCGGATGACAGGGGCGAATAACTCACCCCTCCACTTT
TRBV12-3/TRBV12-4	TRBJ1-4	NA	NA	CASSFEGHHSDEKLFF	TGTGCCAGCAGTTTCGAGGGGCATCATAGCGACGAAAAACTGTTTTTT
TRBV6-5	TRBJ1-1	NA	NA	CASREPAMNTEAFF	TGTGCCAGCAGAGAACCGGCCATGAACACTGAAGCTTTCTTT
TRBV29-1	TRBJ1-1	NA	NA	CSVLAPILNTEAFF	TGCAGCGTGCTCGCGCCTATTCTGAACACTGAAGCTTTCTTT
TRBV7-9	TRBJ1-1	NA	TRBD1	CASSDGQGNTEAFF	TGTGCCAGCAGCGATGGACAGGGGAACACTGAAGCTTTCTTT